The rows below give T cell receptor beta chains drawn from one sample of a study of blood T cell repertoires in COVID-19. Some clones are missing from TCRdb's copy, which holds only in-frame ones; the method was immunoSEQ multiplex PCR. This table has some 150,000 clones, roughly 84% appearing once. The material sequenced was PBMCs or T cells enriched from blood (not recorded which). These receptors all stem from a human donor with acute COVID-19. The donor label of this sample is uncertain. The CDR3 runs from the conserved cysteine through the conserved F or W. The order of the fields is V gene, J gene, clone size, D gene, CDR3 protein, CDR3 DNA. The D gene is left open where the match is weak. Rows may omit the clone size; those that give it use once, few, many or a size class.

>TRBV19|TRBJ1-2|NA|NA
CASTSGNYGYTF
TGTGCCAGCACCTCGGGGAACTATGGCTACACCTTC
>TRBV5-6|TRBJ1-5|NA|TRBD1
CASSYRQGAQPQHF
TGTGCCAGCAGCTACAGACAGGGGGCACAGCCCCAGCATTTT
>TRBV30|TRBJ2-1|NA|TRBD2
CAWGLAVEQFF
TGTGCCTGGGGTCTAGCGGTGGAGCAGTTCTTC
>TRBV3-1/TRBV3-2|TRBJ1-4|NA|NA
CASAPGREKLFF
TGTGCCAGCGCTCCCGGTCGAGAAAAACTGTTTTTT
>TRBV10-3|TRBJ1-3|few|NA
CAIAADFNPSGNTIYF
TGTGCCATCGCGGCCGATTTCAACCCCTCTGGAAACACCATATATTTT
>TRBV2|TRBJ2-3|NA|NA
CASSESGNRADTQYF
TGTGCCAGCAGTGAATCGGGGAATAGGGCAGATACGCAGTATTTT
>TRBV19|TRBJ1-6|NA|NA
CASSIAGLYNSPLHF
TGTGCCAGTAGTATCGCGGGACTATATAATTCACCCCTCCACTTT
>TRBV6-5|TRBJ1-5|NA|NA
CASSNRDNQPQHF
TGTGCCAGCAGTAACAGGGACAATCAGCCCCAGCATTTT
>TRBV9|TRBJ2-3|NA|NA
CASSAWPSTDTQYF
TGTGCCAGCAGCGCATGGCCTAGCACAGATACGCAGTATTTT
>TRBV21-1|TRBJ1-3|NA|NA
CAMGQTSHSGNTIYF
TGTGCCATGGGACAAACCTCTCACTCTGGAAACACCATATATTTT
>TRBV2|TRBJ1-2|NA|NA
CASRVQAGYGYTF
TGTGCCAGCCGAGTCCAGGCAGGGTATGGCTACACCTTC
>TRBV7-9|TRBJ2-2|NA|TRBD1
CASSPGTGHGELFF
TGTGCCAGCAGCCCCGGGACAGGGCACGGGGAGCTGTTTTTT
>TRBV19|TRBJ2-3|NA|NA
CASSRGGGTDTQYF
TGTGCCAGTAGCAGAGGTGGCGGGACAGATACGCAGTATTTT
>TRBV14|TRBJ2-7|NA|NA
CASSQDRQERYEQYF
TGTGCCAGCAGCCAAGATAGGCAGGAACGCTACGAGCAGTACTTC
>TRBV27|TRBJ2-3|NA|NA
CASTKTNPVRQGLGDTQYF
TGTGCCAGCACCAAAACAAATCCGGTCCGGCAGGGTCTTGGAGATACGCAGTATTTT
>TRBV2|TRBJ2-3|NA|TRBD2
CATEADTSGGVVDTQYF
TGTGCCACCGAGGCGGATACTAGCGGGGGGGTGGTAGATACGCAGTATTTT
>TRBV19|TRBJ1-1|NA|NA
CASSFRWGGLNTEAFF
TGTGCCAGTAGTTTCCGTTGGGGAGGACTGAACACTGAAGCTTTCTTT
>TRBV4-2|TRBJ2-3|NA|NA
CASSQARVFSDTQYF
TGTGCCAGCAGCCAAGCGCGCGTGTTCTCAGATACGCAGTATTTT
>TRBV4-3|TRBJ2-1|NA|TRBD2
CASSQRLAGGSYHPNEQFF
TGCGCCAGCAGCCAGCGACTAGCGGGGGGTTCGTATCATCCCAATGAGCAGTTCTTC
>TRBV4-3|TRBJ2-1|many|NA
CASSQDVGGSYNEQFF
TGCGCCAGCAGCCAAGATGTGGGGGGCTCCTACAATGAGCAGTTCTTC
>TRBV9|TRBJ2-2|NA|TRBD2
CASSFRTSGVPTGELFF
TGTGCCAGCAGCTTTCGGACTAGCGGGGTCCCCACCGGGGAGCTGTTTTTT
>TRBV3-1/TRBV3-2|TRBJ2-3|NA|TRBD1
CASSQRTGGRTDTQYF
TGTGCCAGCAGCCAACGGACAGGGGGGCGCACAGATACGCAGTATTTT
>TRBV11-2|TRBJ1-6|NA|NA
CASSLHNQVSNSPLHF
TGTGCCAGCAGCTTACATAATCAGGTGAGTAATTCACCCCTCCACTTT
>TRBV7-2|TRBJ1-2|NA|NA
CASSLAIETNYGYTF
TGTGCCAGCAGCTTAGCTATAGAAACGAACTATGGCTACACCTTC
>TRBV5-1|TRBJ2-7|NA|TRBD2
CASSFIAGDSYEQYF
TGCGCCAGCAGCTTTATAGCGGGGGACTCCTACGAGCAGTACTTC
>TRBV7-2|TRBJ1-4|NA|NA
CASSPGVWSEKLFF
TGTGCCAGCAGCCCAGGGGTTTGGAGTGAAAAACTGTTTTTT
>TRBV3-1/TRBV3-2|TRBJ2-7|NA|TRBD2
CASSQGTSGAQYF
TGTGCCAGCAGCCAAGGGACTAGCGGCGCACAGTACTTC
>TRBV4-1|TRBJ2-3|NA|NA
CASSQGLSDTQYF
TGCGCCAGCAGCCAAGGACTATCAGATACGCAGTATTTT
>TRBV30|TRBJ2-5|few|NA
CAWSGQVLGETQYF
TGTGCCTGGAGTGGACAGGTTCTTGGGGAGACCCAGTACTTC
>TRBV9|TRBJ2-1|once|NA
CASSLIMGHEQFF
TGTGCCAGCAGTCTTATAATGGGCCATGAGCAGTTCTTC
>TRBV9|TRBJ2-1|NA|TRBD2
CASSVEGGRGAYNEQFF
TGTGCCAGCAGCGTAGAGGGAGGGCGGGGCGCCTACAATGAGCAGTTCTTC
>TRBV12-3/TRBV12-4|TRBJ1-1|NA|NA
CASSPGGSAFF
TGTGCCAGCAGTCCCGGGGGTTCGGCTTTCTTT
>TRBV9|TRBJ2-3|NA|TRBD1
CASSEGDRVFTDTQYF
TGTGCCAGCAGCGAGGGGGACAGGGTATTCACAGATACGCAGTATTTT
>TRBV7-2|TRBJ2-1|NA|TRBD2
CASSSRGGRTHNEQFF
TGTGCCAGCAGCTCCCGCGGGGGAAGAACCCACAATGAGCAGTTCTTC
>TRBV14|TRBJ2-7|once|NA
CASSQDLTSYEQYF
TGTGCCAGCAGCCAAGATCTAACCTCCTACGAGCAGTACTTC
>TRBV5-4|TRBJ1-2|NA|NA
CASSEETVNYGYTF
TGTGCCAGCAGCGAAGAGACAGTTAACTATGGCTACACCTTC
>TRBV7-2|TRBJ2-7|NA|NA
CASSADRAYEQYF
TGTGCCAGCAGCGCGGACAGAGCCTACGAGCAGTACTTC
>TRBV5-5|TRBJ2-3|NA|NA
CASASEGGGTDTQYF
TGTGCCAGCGCCTCAGAGGGGGGGGGCACAGATACGCAGTATTTT
>TRBV12-3/TRBV12-4|TRBJ2-3|NA|TRBD2
CASSLFSGGGQYF
TGTGCCAGCAGTTTGTTCAGCGGCGGGGGGCAGTATTTT
>TRBV19|TRBJ1-4|once|TRBD1
CASSPGGGGNEKLFF
TGTGCCAGTAGTCCTGGAGGGGGCGGAAATGAAAAACTGTTTTTT
>TRBV27|TRBJ2-1|NA|TRBD2
CASTWSGGSYNEQFF
TGTGCCAGCACCTGGAGCGGGGGCTCCTACAATGAGCAGTTCTTC
>TRBV25-1|TRBJ1-2|NA|NA
CASSQQGANYGYTF
TGTGCCAGCAGTCAACAGGGAGCTAACTATGGCTACACCTTC
>TRBV13|TRBJ1-4|NA|NA
CASSHEGGEKLFF
TGTGCCAGCAGCCATGAGGGAGGAGAAAAACTGTTTTTT
>TRBV5-6|TRBJ2-4|NA|NA
CASSLDQGSVQYF
TGTGCCAGCAGCTTGGACCAGGGGTCTGTTCAGTACTTC
>TRBV29-1|TRBJ2-7|once|TRBD1
CSVEDLPGTGSYEQYF
TGCAGCGTTGAAGACCTACCCGGGACAGGATCCTACGAGCAGTACTTC
>TRBV7-9|TRBJ2-7|NA|TRBD2
CASSRGGGSYEQYF
TGTGCCAGCAGCCGCGGGGGGGGCTCCTACGAGCAGTACTTC
>TRBV9|TRBJ2-7|NA|NA
CAVGGTTTAYEQYF
TGTGCCGTAGGCGGGACCACGACCGCCTACGAGCAGTACTTC
>TRBV7-7|TRBJ1-4|few|NA
CASSSGQGTRLFF
TGTGCCAGCAGCTCCGGCCAGGGGACAAGACTGTTTTTT
>TRBV4-1|TRBJ1-2|NA|NA
CASSIQQDESLYGYTF
TGCGCCAGCAGCATTCAACAGGACGAATCACTCTATGGCTACACCTTC
>TRBV3-1/TRBV3-2|TRBJ2-3|NA|NA
CASSQPRTISDTQYF
TGTGCCAGCAGCCAACCCAGGACTATATCAGATACGCAGTATTTT
>TRBV5-5|TRBJ2-7|NA|NA
CASSLTGGGLHEQYF
TGTGCCAGCAGCTTAACTGGAGGCGGCCTCCACGAGCAGTACTTC
>TRBV5-6|TRBJ2-7|NA|TRBD2
CASSRGTSSAYEQYF
TGTGCCAGCAGCCGCGGGACTAGTTCCGCCTACGAGCAGTACTTC
>TRBV19|TRBJ1-2|NA|NA
CASSPQGTGGKDGYTF
TGTGCCAGTAGTCCCCAAGGCACAGGTGGGAAGGATGGCTACACCTTC